These T cell receptor beta chains were read from a single sample in a study of TIL therapy for anti-PD-1-resistant metastatic lung cancer. Assay used: immunoSEQ multiplex PCR; TCRdb lists only in-frame clones, some missing. Found here are just under 60,000 clones, 69% of them singletons; the top ten hold around 6.3%. The sequenced sample was blood, obtained at baseline. The receptors stem from a person aged 25 to 85 with non-small cell lung cancer. Each CDR3 is given with its conserved first and last residue. Fields, in order: V gene, clone size, D gene, J gene, CDR3 DNA, CDR3 protein. A D gene is named only where the DNA matches it firmly. Size is omitted from some rows. Given values are once, few, many or a class for expanded clones.

TRBV4-1	.	.	TRBJ1-1	TGCGCCAGCAGCCAAGAGGTGGTCAGGAAAGCTTTCTTT	CASSQEVVRKAFF
TRBV5-4	.	TRBD2	TRBJ2-5	TGTGCCAGCAGCTTGATCCTAGCGGGGACTGAGACCCAGTACTTC	CASSLILAGTETQYF
TRBV25-1	.	TRBD2	TRBJ2-1	TGTGCCAGCAGTGAGATAGCGGGATCCAATGAGCAGTTCTTC	CASSEIAGSNEQFF
TRBV28	.	.	TRBJ2-7	TGTGCCAGCAGTTTAGAAGGTTTGTACGAGCAGTACTTC	CASSLEGLYEQYF
TRBV7-9	once	TRBD1	TRBJ1-3	TGTGCCAGCAGCCGGACAGGGGGCGTAGGAAACACCATATATTTT	CASSRTGGVGNTIYF
TRBV2	many	TRBD1	TRBJ1-1	TGTGCCAGCAGTCCGGGACAGGAACGACTCGGAGCTTTCTTT	CASSPGQERLGAFF
TRBV7-7	.	TRBD1	TRBJ2-7	TGTGCTAGCAGGCCAGGACAGGTCTCCTACGAGCAGTACTTC	CASRPGQVSYEQYF
TRBV4-1	.	TRBD1	TRBJ1-2	TGCGCCAGCAGCCGAGAGACAGGGGCGGGGTATGGCTACACCTTC	CASSRETGAGYGYTF
TRBV11-3	.	.	TRBJ2-7	TGTGCCAGCAGCCTCCAGGGGACCCACACCTACGAGCAGTACTTC	CASSLQGTHTYEQYF
TRBV5-6	.	.	TRBJ2-5	TGTGCCAGCAGCTTGGTACAGGGCATACAGGGAGAGACCCAGTACTTC	CASSLVQGIQGETQYF
TRBV2	.	.	TRBJ1-2	TGTGCCAGCAGTGCAGGTCCACGACAAAACTATGGCTACACCTTC	CASSAGPRQNYGYTF
TRBV10-2	.	TRBD2	TRBJ2-5	TGCGCCAGCAGTCCCCTAGCGGGGGGCACCCGGGAGACCCAGTACTTC	CASSPLAGGTRETQYF
TRBV28	few	.	TRBJ2-7	TGTGCCAGCACCCCGACAGGGAGGTCCTACGAGCAGTACTTC	CASTPTGRSYEQYF
TRBV6-5	.	.	TRBJ2-7	TGTGCCAGCGGTACAGCGTTCGGCGAGCAGTACTTC	CASGTAFGEQYF
TRBV19	.	.	TRBJ2-5	TGTGCCAGTAGTAAAGGGTGGGGGGGCGAAATACAAGAGACCCAGTACTTC	CASSKGWGGEIQETQYF
TRBV28	medium-sized	.	TRBJ1-1	TGTGCCAGCAGTTACACCGGGACAACTGAAGCTTTCTTT	CASSYTGTTEAFF
TRBV6-6	.	TRBD1	TRBJ1-4	TGTGCCAGCAGTTCCCCCGGGACAGGGTATGAAAAACTGTTTTTT	CASSSPGTGYEKLFF
TRBV14	.	.	TRBJ2-1	TGTGCCAGCAGCCACAGATCGGAAGCGGTATCCTACAATGAGCAGTTCTTC	CASSHRSEAVSYNEQFF
TRBV30	once	.	TRBJ2-7	TGTGCCTGGAGTTCCGGGACCTTCCATTTCGAGCAGTACTTC	CAWSSGTFHFEQYF
TRBV11-2	.	.	TRBJ2-7	TGTGCCAGCACCAACCCAGGGGTTTCCTACGAGCAGTACTTC	CASTNPGVSYEQYF
TRBV5-1	.	TRBD1	TRBJ1-5	TGCGCCAGCAGCGCTGATCCAGGGGGCGTTCAGCCCCAGCATTTT	CASSADPGGVQPQHF
TRBV7-3	.	TRBD2	TRBJ2-1	TGTGCCAGCAGCTCTACGGGACTAAGCGGTAATTACAATGAGCAGTTCTTC	CASSSTGLSGNYNEQFF
TRBV7-9	few	TRBD1	TRBJ1-4	TGTGCCAGCAGCGAGGGGACAGGTGAAAGGAAACTGTTTTTT	CASSEGTGERKLFF
TRBV5-1	.	.	TRBJ1-1	TGCGCCAGCAGCTTGGGCTTCCCAAGTCTTAGTGAAGCTTTCTTT	CASSLGFPSLSEAFF
TRBV7-3	.	.	TRBJ2-2	TGTGCCAGCAGCTTAAATATACCCGGGGAGCTGTTTTTT	CASSLNIPGELFF
TRBV11-3	.	.	TRBJ2-7	TGTGCCAGCAGCCCCACGGGGGAAGGCTCCTACGAGCAGTACTTC	CASSPTGEGSYEQYF
TRBV18	.	.	TRBJ2-7	TGTGCCAGCTCACCACCAGGATCCCCCTCCTACGAGCAGTACTTC	CASSPPGSPSYEQYF
TRBV5-4	once	.	TRBJ2-5	TGTGCCAGCAGCTTATGGCAGGGCGGGATCCAAGAGACCCAGTACTTC	CASSLWQGGIQETQYF
TRBV7-2	few	.	TRBJ2-7	TGTGCCAGCAGCTTAGCTGGTCGCGGATACGAGCAGTACTTC	CASSLAGRGYEQYF
TRBV5-4	.	TRBD1	TRBJ2-3	TGTGCCAGCGGGAAAAAGATCGGGACAGTCTACCCCACAGATACGCAGTATTTT	CASGKKIGTVYPTDTQYF
TRBV2	.	TRBD1	TRBJ1-5	TGTGCCAGCAGGGGACAGTTAAATCAGCCCCAGCATTTT	CASRGQLNQPQHF
TRBV28	.	.	TRBJ2-5	TGTGCCAGCAGTTTTGGGGGGACAGTCCAAGAGACCCAGTACTTC	CASSFGGTVQETQYF